Following are 25 T cell receptor beta chains from one sample sequenced in a study of CD8+ T cells in alopecia areata. Treatment given: oral pan-JAK inhibitor, 5-10 mg twice daily. cDNA prepared by RNA extraction and subsequent reverse transcription served as the template for sequencing. Produced via immunoSEQ multiplex PCR; TCRdb's table is partial and in-frame only. The table has 90,000 or so clones, roughly two fifths seen once; the top ten hold around 20%. The sequenced sample was CD8+ T cells sorted from blood, obtained at week 24, from a patient treated with tofacitinib. The receptor source for this set is a human donor with alopecia areata.

This clone was seen only a few times. This chain links TRBV27 with TRBJ2-1; D might be TRBD1 or TRBD2, each matching 5 bases. Germline V lookup: CDR1 MNHEY, CDR2 SMNVEV (reference sequence). The CDR3 is made up of 14 amino acids. Trimming took 6 bases from V and 6 from J, leaving 15 bases between them. The CDR3 spells CASSRGAAINEQFF. The CDR3 coding sequence is TGTGCCAGCAGCCGAGGGGCGGCTATCAATGAGCAGTTCTTC.

This chain uses TRBV28 with TRBJ2-2; D may be TRBD2 (5 bases). CDR3 length: 12 residues. Germline V gene data show CDR1 as MDHEN and CDR2 as SYDVKM. Trimming took off 7 bases at V and 8 bases at J, with 11 bases between the two ends. The chain's CDR3 is CASTFSGGELFF. CDR3 coding DNA: TGTGCCAGCACCTTTTCGGGAGGGGAGCTGTTTTTT. The variable domain in full, completed from reference TRBV28 and TRBJ2-2, reads DVKVTQSSRYLVKRTGEKVFLECVQDMDHENMFWYRQDPGLGLRLIYFSYDVKMKEKGDIPEGYSVSREKKERFSLILESASTNQTSMYLCASTFSGGELFFGEGSRLTVL.

The gene calls are TRBV9 and TRBJ2-1, with D perhaps TRBD1 or TRBD2 (6 bases each). Trimming left V 4 bases short and J 8 bases short, with 25 bases between. The germline gives CDR1 SGDLS, CDR2 YYNGEE. This CDR3 has 17 amino acids. The CDR3 sequence is CASSTPGGAGVRDEQFF. In nucleotides, the CDR3 is TGTGCCAGCAGCACCCCCGGCGGGGCAGGGGTTAGGGATGAGCAGTTCTTC.

This clone was seen more than once but under ten times. The V and J genes are TRBV29-1 and TRBJ1-1; D is ambiguous. Germline-derived CDR1 and CDR2 are SQVTM and ANQGSEA. Trimming pared 1 base from V and 8 bases from J, leaving 8 bases between. CDR3 size: 11 residues. For the CDR3, the DNA is TGCAGCGTTGAAGGTTCAAGGGAAGCTTTCTTT. It translates to CSVEGSREAFF.

This clone has only a few counts. The chain is built from TRBV19 and TRBJ2-7, with 7 bases identical to TRBD1. In germline, CDR1 is LNHDA, CDR2 SQIVND (reference sequence). CDR3 length: 14 residues. Trimming removed 10 bases from V and 0 bases from J; junction bases left unmatched: 9. In DNA form, the CDR3 reads TGTGCCACGCCCGGGACAGCGAGCTCCTACGAGCAGTACTTC. This sequence encodes CATPGTASSYEQYF.

The genes are TRBV27 and TRBJ2-2; TRBD2 might be the D (5 bases). The V gene's germline CDR1 is MNHEY and CDR2 SMNVEV (reference sequence). V lost 3 bases and J 6 bases, leaving 11 bases between the germline ends. CDR3 length equals 14 residues. Written as DNA, the CDR3 is TGTGCCAGCAGTTTGGTTCTGGGAGCCGGGGAGCTGTTTTTT. This translates into CASSLVLGAGELFF.

This clone came up a few times. The chain is built from TRBV6-1 and TRBJ1-5; D uncertain. This CDR3 comprises 13 residues. CDR1 and CDR2 (germline): MNHNS, SASEGT. Trimming pared 0 bases from V and 6 bases from J, leaving 6 bases between. CDR3 in DNA: TGTGCCAGCAGTGAAGCGCGTGGTCAGCCCCAGCATTTT. Residues: CASSEARGQPQHF.

The rearrangement uses TRBV5-1 and TRBJ2-7, with 8 bases fitting TRBD2. The junction had 8 bases not matched to a gene; V was cut back by 0 bases and J by 3 bases. This CDR3 is 16 amino acids long. Looked up from germline, CDR1 is SGHRS and CDR2 is YFSETQ. CDR3 sequence reads: CASSLELAGSLYEQYF. CDR3 DNA sequence: TGCGCCAGCAGCTTGGAGTTAGCGGGATCTCTCTACGAGCAGTACTTC.

The chain links TRBV7-3 to TRBJ2-3; D possibly matches TRBD1 or TRBD2 (5 bases each). CDR1 is SGHTA, CDR2 FQGTGA, per germline. The CDR3 has 16 amino acids. The ends were cut back, 1 base at V and 4 bases at J, with 15 bases in the middle. CDR3 loop: CASSLIGGGAADTQYF. CDR3 DNA: TGTGCCAGCAGCTTAATAGGTGGGGGAGCTGCAGATACGCAGTATTTT.

The rearrangement uses TRBV6-6 and TRBJ2-3; D is unresolved. Deletions cut 6 bases from V and 0 bases from J, with 10 bases between. The CDR3 runs 14 residues. In germline, CDR1 is MNHNY, CDR2 SVGAGI (reference sequence). This CDR3 is CASSSVMSTDTQYF. The DNA for the CDR3 is TGTGCCAGCAGCTCAGTTATGAGCACAGATACGCAGTATTTT.

Only a few counts were recorded for this clone. The V gene is TRBV29-1, the J gene TRBJ2-5; no definite D call. Between the trimmed V and J ends, which lost 7 bases and 2 bases, there was a span of 11 bases. The germline gives CDR1 SQVTM, CDR2 ANQGSEA. CDR3 length: 12 residues. CDR3 region: CSAEGKQETQYF. The CDR3 DNA sequence: TGCAGCGCCGAAGGGAAACAAGAGACCCAGTACTTC. Together with reference TRBV29-1 and TRBJ2-5, the CDR3 gives the full variable domain: SAVISQKPSRDICQRGTSLTIQCQVDSQVTMMFWYRQQPGQSLTLIATANQGSEATYESGFVIDKFPISRPNLTFSTLTVSNMSPEDSSIYLCSAEGKQETQYFGPGTRLLVL.

This chain connects TRBV7-6 to TRBJ2-3; 11 bases map to TRBD2. The germline V gene has CDR1 SGHVS and CDR2 FNYEAQ. The trim removed 1 base at V and 4 bases at J, leaving 4 bases unmatched. This CDR3 is built from 16 residues. The CDR3 here is CASSLVTSGSSDTQYF. The CDR3 coding sequence is TGTGCCAGCAGCTTAGTCACTAGCGGGAGTTCAGATACGCAGTATTTT.

This sequence joins TRBV13 and TRBJ2-7, with D tentatively TRBD2 (5 bases). Trimming removed 2 bases at V and 0 bases at J, with 11 bases between. CDR1 and CDR2 from the germline V gene are PRHDT and FYEKMQ (reference sequence). This CDR3 spans 15 amino acids. The CDR3 reads CASSLRGSSSYEQYF. DNA for the CDR3: TGTGCCAGCAGCTTACGAGGGTCCAGCTCCTACGAGCAGTACTTC.

This chain uses TRBV19 with TRBJ1-2, with D unclear. Germline V gene data show CDR1 as LNHDA and CDR2 as SQIVND (reference sequence). Between the trimmed V and J ends, which lost 5 bases and 4 bases, there was a span of 20 bases. The CDR3 runs to 16 residues. CDR3 sequence: CASSSAVDARSYGYTF. The CDR3 DNA is TGTGCCAGTAGTTCGGCAGTCGACGCTCGTTCCTATGGCTACACCTTC.

V gene TRBV5-4 combines with J gene TRBJ1-2; 11 bases agree with TRBD1. This CDR3 comprises 15 residues. Per germline, CDR1 SGHNT and CDR2 YYREEE (reference sequence). J was trimmed by 4 bases and V by 6 bases; bases with no gene match: 8. The CDR3 DNA reads TGTGCCAGCAATTACCGCGGGACAGGGGGCTATGGCTACACCTTC. Translation: CASNYRGTGGYGYTF.

This clone was seen more than once but under ten times. Other DNA sequences in the sample encode the same CDR3. The chain recombines TRBV19 with TRBJ1-1; weak D call: TRBD1 (5 bases). Germline-derived CDR1 and CDR2 are LNHDA and SQIVND (reference sequence). There are 12 residues in the CDR3. Trimming took off 6 bases at V and 2 bases at J, with 7 bases between the two ends. The CDR3 sequence is CASSQGNTEAFF. CDR3 in DNA: TGTGCCAGTAGCCAGGGAAACACTGAAGCTTTCTTT.

In this sample, this clone turned up a few times. This chain connects TRBV14 to TRBJ2-2; TRBD2 matches 10 bases. The ends lost 1 base at V and 7 bases at J; junction bases unmatched: 6. This CDR3 spans 16 amino acids. Per the germline V gene, CDR1 is SGHDN and CDR2 is FVKESK. The CDR3 bases are TGTGCCAGCAGCCAAGGGCTAGCGGGAGTAAACGGGGAGCTGTTTTTT. It encodes CASSQGLAGVNGELFF.

This clone was picked up a small number of times. The chain is built from TRBV27 and TRBJ1-5; a weak D match, TRBD1 (6 bases). Between the trimmed V and J ends, which lost 3 bases and 4 bases, there was a span of 10 bases. This CDR3 is built from 14 residues. Germline V gene sequence: CDR1 MNHEY, CDR2 SMNVEV (reference sequence). CDR3 residues: CASSFRGPNQPQHF. The CDR3 DNA reads TGTGCCAGCAGTTTCCGGGGGCCGAATCAGCCCCAGCATTTT.

This clone turned up a few times. This chain links TRBV6-1 with TRBJ2-1; D is perhaps TRBD1 or TRBD2 (5 bases each). This CDR3 has 15 residues. Per the germline V gene, CDR1 is MNHNS and CDR2 is SASEGT. V lost 1 base, J lost 5 bases, and 12 bases lay in between. This chain's CDR3 is CASSEVLWDDNEQFF. The DNA of the CDR3 is TGTGCCAGCAGTGAAGTTCTATGGGACGACAATGAGCAGTTCTTC.

CDR3 DNA sequence: TGCAGCGTTGGGGACAGGGCGGCTGGCTGGCAAGAGACCCAGTACTTC. This gives the protein CSVGDRAAGWQETQYF. J is TRBJ2-5 and V is TRBV29-1; 9 bases fit TRBD1. The length of the CDR3 is 16 residues. V gave up 4 bases and J gave up 2 bases; unmatched junction bases: 11. Per germline, CDR1 SQVTM and CDR2 ANQGSEA.

This clone was seen a handful of times. This rearrangement joins TRBV29-1 to TRBJ1-1; the D is unclear. Trimming shortened V by 4 bases and J by 3 bases, and 6 bases separated the two germline ends. The CDR3 runs 11 residues. Germline V gives CDR1 SQVTM, CDR2 ANQGSEA. CDR3 coding DNA: TGCAGCGTTGTGGGATACACTGAAGCTTTCTTT. Its protein product is CSVVGYTEAFF.

J is TRBJ2-7 and V is TRBV19; 7 positions match TRBD1. Trimming took 4 bases from V and 2 from J; bases not matched to a gene: 5. The CDR3 is 14 residues long. Germline CDR1 is LNHDA and CDR2 is SQIVND (reference sequence). This CDR3 is CASSTLTGPYEQYF. Here the CDR3 DNA reads TGTGCCAGTAGTACCCTGACAGGGCCCTACGAGCAGTACTTC.

The rearrangement uses TRBV4-1 and TRBJ2-7, with D perhaps matching TRBD1 (6 bases). V was shortened by 0 bases and J by 3 bases, with 15 bases between the two germline ends. The CDR3 has 16 amino acids. The germline CDR1 and CDR2 sequences are MGHRA and YSYEKL. CDR3 amino acids: CASSQDVAGEFYEQYF. For the CDR3, the DNA is TGCGCCAGCAGCCAAGATGTCGCAGGGGAGTTCTACGAGCAGTACTTC.

The chain couples TRBV2 to TRBJ2-7; D is undetermined. The length of the CDR3 is 12 residues. The germline V and J ends were trimmed by 6 bases and 2 bases, with 8 bases remaining between them. Germline-derived CDR1 and CDR2 are SNHLY and FYNNEI. This chain's CDR3 is CASRPAAYEQYF. In nucleotides, the CDR3 is TGTGCCAGCAGACCAGCTGCCTACGAGCAGTACTTC.

The rearrangement uses TRBV27 and TRBJ2-2; 7 bases agree with TRBD1. Germline-derived CDR1 and CDR2 are MNHEY and SMNVEV (reference sequence). V shed 5 bases and J 2 bases; nucleotides not matched to a gene: 8. The CDR3 loop spans 16 amino acids. The CDR3 DNA reads TGTGCCAGCAGTCCTCGGACAGGACCAAACACCGGGGAGCTGTTTTTT. Translated: CASSPRTGPNTGELFF.